Below are 17 T cell receptor beta chains sequenced from a single sample in a study of blood T cells in healthy people across ages (dated by TCRdb to 2015 to 2017). Libraries were made using 5' RACE. The sequencer listed for this sample is Illumina HiSeq 2500. A second 7 to 11 cycle PCR used a sample-barcoded 5' primer and a J-beta primer mix. TCRdb's own reprocessing of the public reads used fastp at Q25 and MiXCR and kept productive beta chains. Identical CDR3 protein sequences are pooled into one entry, listed with their most common genes and DNA. Present in this sample are 250,000 to 300,000 distinct CDR3 sequences, 27% of which were seen just once. Clones ranked in the top ten supply 29% of the sample. Sequencing was carried out using blood. The receptors derive from a woman in her sixties or seventies in good health.

The gene calls are TRBV5-1 and TRBJ2-5, with a weak D call TRBD1 (6 bases). With 5 bases removed from V and 0 bases from J, the gap between germline ends came to 20 bases. Germline CDR1 reads SGHRS; CDR2 reads YFSETQ. The CDR3 extends over 17 amino acids. In DNA, the CDR3 is TGCGCCAGCAGAAAAGCAACCGGGACAAAAAACCAAGAGACCCAGTACTTC. Its protein is CASRKATGTKNQETQYF. The full variable domain, rest sourced from reference TRBV5-1 and TRBJ2-5, is KAGVTQTPRYLIKTRGQQVTLSCSPISGHRSVSWYQQTPGQGLQFLFEYFSETQRNKGNFPGRFSGRQFSNSRSEMNVSTLELGDSALYLCASRKATGTKNQETQYFGPGTRLLVL.

The chain employs TRBV6-5 and TRBJ2-3; TRBD2 might be the D (5 bases). CDR3 length: 12 amino acids. Germline CDR1 reads MNHEY; CDR2 reads SVGAGI. With 6 bases removed from V and 5 bases from J, the gap between germline ends came to 9 bases. In DNA, the CDR3 is TGTGCCAGCAGAGCGGCCAAAGATACGCAGTATTTT. Translating it yields CASRAAKDTQYF.

The chain carries TRBV5-1 and TRBJ2-3, with TRBD2 identical over 7 bases. The V and J ends lost 7 bases and 5 bases, in that order; junction bases with no gene match: 13. Germline V gives CDR1 SGHRS, CDR2 YFSETQ. The CDR3 sequence is 15 residues long. The CDR3 region has the DNA TGCGCCAGCCTAGAGAATGGCGGGAGTGTAGATACGCAGTATTTT. Translation: CASLENGGSVDTQYF.

The genes are TRBV6-6 and TRBJ1-1; D remains ambiguous. The CDR3 consists of 13 residues. With 8 bases removed from V and 1 base from J, the gap between germline ends came to 11 bases. CDR1 is MNHNY, CDR2 SVGAGI, per germline (reference sequence). The CDR3 region has the DNA TGTGCCAGCGTGCTCAGGCAGAACACTGAAGCTTTCTTT. Translated, it gives CASVLRQNTEAFF.

The chain combines TRBV5-1 with TRBJ1-1, with a tentative D call TRBD1 (5 bases). The CDR3 loop spans 13 amino acids. Germline V lookup: CDR1 SGHRS, CDR2 YFSETQ. V lost 7 bases to trimming and J lost 5 bases, with 15 bases between them. The CDR3: CASREVGGTEAFF. In nucleotides, the CDR3 is TGCGCCAGCCGTGAGGTCGGGGGTACTGAAGCTTTCTTT.

The J gene is TRBJ1-4, the V gene TRBV6-5, with 10 nucleotides matching TRBD1. V was clipped by 5 bases and J by 10 bases; unmatched bases: 13. The CDR3 length is 16 residues. In germline, CDR1 is MNHEY, CDR2 SVGAGI. The CDR3 DNA is TGTGCCAGCAGTAACACCCCGGGACAGGGGACCGGAAAACTGTTTTTT. Its translation is CASSNTPGQGTGKLFF.

This clonotype has a handful of counts. V is TRBV2 and J is TRBJ2-7, with D unclear. The CDR3 runs to 13 residues. Germline CDR1 SNHLY, CDR2 FYNNEI. The germline V and J ends were trimmed by 7 bases and 1 base, with 11 bases remaining between them. The CDR3 sequence is CASTSALSYEQYF. The CDR3 bases are TGTGCCAGCACCAGCGCCCTTTCCTACGAGCAGTACTTC.

This chain joins TRBV28 and TRBJ2-7; no firm D call. The V end was cut by 4 bases, the J end by 6 bases, with 10 bases between. CDR3 length: 12 amino acids. The V gene's germline CDR1 is MDHEN and CDR2 SYDVKM. CDR3 sequence: CASSSSVSEQYF. In DNA, the CDR3 is TGTGCCAGCAGTTCAAGTGTATCCGAGCAGTACTTC.

The rearrangement joins TRBV19 to TRBJ2-7; 10 bases line up with TRBD2. The CDR3 contains 16 residues. Trimming removed 3 bases from V and 3 bases from J; junction bases left unmatched: 8. In germline, CDR1 is LNHDA, CDR2 SQIVND (reference sequence). The CDR3 DNA reads TGTGCCAGTAGTATCACCCAAGCGGGAGGGGTCTACGAGCAGTACTTC. Amino acid sequence: CASSITQAGGVYEQYF. Full variable domain (rest looked up from reference TRBV19 and TRBJ2-7): DGGITQSPKYLFRKEGQNVTLSCEQNLNHDAMYWYRQDPGQGLRLIYYSQIVNDFQKGDIAEGYSVSREKKESFPLTVTSAQKNPTAFYLCASSITQAGGVYEQYFGPGTRLTVT.

The CDR3 loop is CASSHVRIRTNTEAFF. In nucleotides, the CDR3 is TGTGCCAGCAGCCACGTTAGGATCCGAACGAACACTGAAGCTTTCTTT. V and J are TRBV28 and TRBJ1-1; D is uncertain. V was pared by 6 bases and J by 1 base, with 18 bases between. The CDR3 length is 16 residues. CDR1 MDHEN and CDR2 SYDVKM come from the germline V gene. Filled out from reference TRBV28 and TRBJ1-1, the complete variable domain reads DVKVTQSSRYLVKRTGEKVFLECVQDMDHENMFWYRQDPGLGLRLIYFSYDVKMKEKGDIPEGYSVSREKKERFSLILESASTNQTSMYLCASSHVRIRTNTEAFFGQGTRLTVV.

J is TRBJ1-1 and V is TRBV20-1; a weak D match, TRBD1 (5 bases). Germline loops: CDR1 DFQATT, CDR2 SNEGSKA (reference sequence). The CDR3 is 14 amino acids. Deletions cut 6 bases from V and 4 bases from J, with 18 bases between. The DNA for the CDR3 is TGCAGTGCCCTTTTGGCGGGGAGGGGCACTGAAGCTTTCTTT. Its translation: CSALLAGRGTEAFF.

This clonotype came up a few times. This chain connects TRBV5-5 to TRBJ2-2; 7 bases line up with TRBD1. Trimming took 5 bases from V and 5 from J; bases not matched to a gene: 9. CDR1 SGHKS and CDR2 YYEKEE come from the germline V gene (reference sequence). The CDR3 length is 15 residues. The DNA of the CDR3 is TGTGCCAGCAGATATACAGGGGTGGGAACCGGGGAGCTGTTTTTT. Translating it yields CASRYTGVGTGELFF.

A few counts support this clonotype. The V gene is TRBV29-1, the J gene TRBJ2-4, with a tentative D call TRBD2 (6 bases). The germline V and J ends were trimmed by 4 bases and 0 bases, with 10 bases remaining between them. The length of the CDR3 is 14 residues. In germline, CDR1 is SQVTM, CDR2 ANQGSEA. CDR3 nucleotide sequence: TGCAGCGTTGTGGCGGGACTAGCCAAAAACATTCAGTACTTC. Protein: CSVVAGLAKNIQYF.

On this clonotype: This could be a read error, since a much larger clone is one nucleotide away. V is TRBV28 and J is TRBJ2-1; 12 positions agree with TRBD2. The germline V gene encodes CDR1 MDHEN and CDR2 SYDVKM. This CDR3 is 17 amino acids long. The CDR3 sequence is CASSLYRLAGVYNKQFF. The CDR3 bases are TGTGCCAGCAGTTTGTATCGACTAGCGGGAGTCTACAATAAGCAGTTCTTC.

V is TRBV5-6 and J is TRBJ2-7; D might be TRBD1 or TRBD2, each matching 6 bases. Germline V gives CDR1 SGHDT, CDR2 YYEEEE. The CDR3 is 14 residues long. Trimming took 0 bases from V and 5 from J, leaving 12 bases between them. CDR3 residues: CASSLDQGRNEQYF. Here the CDR3 DNA reads TGTGCCAGCAGCTTGGACCAGGGGAGGAACGAGCAGTACTTC.

A few counts support this clonotype. This chain uses TRBV6-5 with TRBJ2-2; D is undetermined. From germline, CDR1 is MNHEY and CDR2 SVGAGI. The CDR3 totals 12 residues. With 6 bases removed from V and 5 bases from J, the gap between germline ends came to 7 bases. Here the CDR3 DNA reads TGTGCCAGCAGACTCGGGACCGGGGAGCTGTTTTTT. It is translated as CASRLGTGELFF.

This clonotype occurred a few times. V usage is TRBV5-1 and J usage is TRBJ2-7, with 7 bases fitting TRBD1. This CDR3 contains 14 residues. J gave up 2 bases and V 0 bases, and 2 bases lay outside the gene matches. Per the germline V gene, CDR1 is SGHRS and CDR2 is YFSETQ. The CDR3 reads CASSLGDSPYEQYF. The CDR3 DNA reads TGCGCCAGCAGCTTGGGGGACAGCCCCTACGAGCAGTACTTC.